What follows are 17 T cell receptor beta chains derived from one specimen sequenced in a study of blood T cells in healthy people across ages. Primed by a sample-barcoded 5' primer and a J-beta primer mix, a second PCR proceeded for about 6 to 11 cycles. TCRdb passed the 5' RACE reads through MiXCR, listing each CDR3 protein once. The data hold over 1,500,000 distinct CDR3 sequences, with about 39% observed a single time. The sequenced material came from blood. All receptors derive from a human donor in good health.

V is TRBV24-1 and J is TRBJ2-1, with D maybe TRBD1 (5 bases). Germline values: CDR1 KGHDR, CDR2 SFDVKD. Trimming removed 2 bases from V and 4 bases from J, with 8 bases in between. CDR3 length equals 14 residues. The CDR3 coding sequence is TGTGCCACCAGTGATTACGACAGTTACAATGAGCAGTTCTTC. Protein sequence: CATSDYDSYNEQFF.

This chain links TRBV7-2 with TRBJ1-5, with TRBD1 matching over 10 bases. The CDR3 loop spans 13 amino acids. J gave up 11 bases and V 3 bases, and 4 bases lay outside the gene matches. Germline CDR1 reads SGHTA; CDR2 reads FQGNSA. The CDR3 coding sequence is TGTGCCAGCAGCTTCGGACAGGGGGAGACCCAGCATTTT. Translated, it gives CASSFGQGETQHF.

Many counts were recorded for this clonotype. The rearrangement links TRBV12-3 or TRBV12-4 to TRBJ2-5, with TRBD2 as a possible D gene (5 bases). V gave up 4 bases and J gave up 2 bases, with 8 bases separating them. This CDR3 comprises 13 residues. The CDR3 protein is CASSWTQQETQYF. The CDR3 DNA reads as TGTGCCAGCAGTTGGACTCAACAAGAGACCCAGTACTTC.

The chain joins TRBV29-1 to TRBJ2-3; D is perhaps TRBD2 (7 bases). With 7 bases removed from V and 3 bases from J, the gap between germline ends came to 17 bases. This CDR3 has 14 amino acids. In germline, CDR1 is SQVTM, CDR2 ANQGSEA. In DNA, the CDR3 is TGCAGCGCTACAAGGGGGGGGGAGACAGATACGCAGTATTTT. This sequence encodes CSATRGGETDTQYF.

This sequence joins TRBV11-2 and TRBJ1-2; D gene uncertain. Germline CDR1 and CDR2: SGHAT and FQNNGV. This CDR3 comprises 17 residues. V lost 0 bases, J lost 0 bases, and 14 bases lay in between. In nucleotides, the CDR3 is TGTGCCAGCAGCTTAGATCGGCTGACGGGAGCTAACTATGGCTACACCTTC. It codes for CASSLDRLTGANYGYTF.

The V and J genes are TRBV15 and TRBJ2-7; no clear D. V dropped 0 bases and J dropped 4 bases, with 13 bases sitting between them. CDR3 length: 15 amino acids. CDR1 and CDR2 (germline): LNHNV, YYDKDF (reference sequence). CDR3 sequence (DNA): TGTGCCACCAGCAGAGATCTTGCTGCGAGGTACGAGCAGTACTTC. Translation gives CATSRDLAARYEQYF.

The rearrangement uses TRBV5-1 and TRBJ1-2; the D gene is possibly TRBD1 (6 bases). Per germline, CDR1 SGHRS and CDR2 YFSETQ. CDR3 length: 13 residues. V was cut by 3 bases and J by 7 bases, with 13 bases left in between. The CDR3 coding sequence is TGCGCCAGCAGCTCACTCAGGGGCAGTGGCTACACCTTC. Protein sequence: CASSSLRGSGYTF.

This chain connects TRBV27 to TRBJ2-2; possible D gene TRBD1, 5 bases. V dropped 3 bases and J dropped 4 bases, with 9 bases sitting between them. The germline V gene encodes CDR1 MNHEY and CDR2 SMNVEV (reference sequence). This CDR3 comprises 14 residues. CDR3 sequence reads: CASSLWTPTGELFF. DNA of the CDR3: TGTGCCAGCAGTTTGTGGACACCCACCGGGGAGCTGTTTTTT.

In this sample, this clonotype turned up a few times. J is TRBJ1-2 and V is TRBV19; a weak D match, TRBD1 (5 bases). CDR3 length: 15 amino acids. Per the germline V gene, CDR1 is LNHDA and CDR2 is SQIVND (reference sequence). Trimming removed 2 bases from V and 4 bases from J, with 14 bases in between. CDR3 DNA: TGTGCCAGTAGTATACAGGGTGTGGAGATCTATGGCTACACCTTC. Amino acid sequence: CASSIQGVEIYGYTF.

The rearrangement joins TRBV2 to TRBJ2-1, with TRBD1 as a possible D gene (6 bases). Germline V CDR1 and CDR2: SNHLY, FYNNEI. CDR3 size: 15 residues. V gave up 7 bases and J gave up 7 bases, with 20 bases separating them. CDR3 coding DNA: TGTGCCAGCATCCTCGAGAGCAGGGGATCAAATGAGCAGTTCTTC. This sequence encodes CASILESRGSNEQFF.

This clonotype turned up a few times. The J gene is TRBJ2-7, the V gene TRBV5-1, with a weak D call TRBD2 (5 bases). This CDR3 has 14 residues. V lost 0 bases, J lost 5 bases, and 12 bases lay in between. The V gene's germline CDR1 is SGHRS and CDR2 YFSETQ. This CDR3 is CASSLGEGSDEQYF. In DNA form, the CDR3 reads TGCGCCAGCAGCTTGGGAGAGGGTTCCGACGAGCAGTACTTC.

The chain uses TRBV9 and TRBJ2-7, with 11 bases identical to TRBD1. V lost 3 bases, J lost 4 bases, and 3 bases stayed unmatched. This CDR3 region has 14 residues. Germline V gives CDR1 SGDLS, CDR2 YYNGEE. The CDR3 nucleotides read TGTGCCAGCAGCGGAGGGGACAGGGGGTACGAGCAGTACTTC. Its translation: CASSGGDRGYEQYF.

J is TRBJ2-5 and V is TRBV9, with 10 bases fitting TRBD1. In germline, CDR1 is SGDLS, CDR2 YYNGEE. The V gene end was trimmed by 3 bases and the J gene end by 5 bases; junction bases not matched to a gene: 13. This CDR3 comprises 17 residues. DNA of the CDR3: TGTGCCAGCAGCGCAGAAGACAGGGGGCAATTTTGGGAGACCCAGTACTTC. Its protein product is CASSAEDRGQFWETQYF.

The table lists this clonotype with a few counts. The V and J genes are TRBV20-1 and TRBJ1-5; TRBD1 aligns across 7 bases. Germline V gene data show CDR1 as DFQATT and CDR2 as SNEGSKA (reference sequence). V was clipped by 0 bases and J by 5 bases; unmatched bases: 7. CDR3 size: 15 residues. The CDR3 DNA is TGCAGTGCTAGAGATAGGAGACAGGGCTATCAGCCCCAGCATTTT. This codes for CSARDRRQGYQPQHF.

Details on this clonotype: One end of the junction is discordant with germline, which a read error may explain. This rearrangement joins TRBV20-1 to TRBJ2-7; D is tentatively TRBD1 or TRBD2 (5 bases each). The CDR3 length is 12 residues. Germline V gene lookup returns CDR1 DFQATT and CDR2 SNEGSKA (reference sequence). CDR3 DNA: TGCAGTACTAGAGGACACGGCTACGAGCAGTACTTC. Its translation: CSTRGHGYEQYF.

V is TRBV5-1 and J is TRBJ1-2, with no clear D. Deletions cut 4 bases from V and 4 bases from J, with 20 bases between. The CDR3 totals 16 residues. Germline V CDR1 and CDR2: SGHRS, YFSETQ. The CDR3 coding sequence is TGCGCCAGCAGCCCCTCCTTCAGGAGTCTGGGCTATGGCTACACCTTC. As protein: CASSPSFRSLGYGYTF.

The chain couples TRBV15 to TRBJ2-5; TRBD2 might be the D (6 bases). Germline CDR1 and CDR2: LNHNV and YYDKDF (reference sequence). V shed 1 base and J shed 5 bases, with 11 bases lying between them. This CDR3 region has 14 residues. CDR3 in amino acids: CATSRGGGDETQYF. The CDR3 DNA reads as TGTGCCACCAGCAGAGGAGGAGGGGACGAGACCCAGTACTTC.